This TCR beta chain came from a study of blood T cell repertoires in COVID-19. TCRdb's copy holds only in-frame clones and misses some; the assay was immunoSEQ multiplex PCR. The sample yields roughly 100,000 clones, around nine tenths seen once. This clone showed up just a few times. This CDR3 has 14 residues. V lost 1 base, J lost 7 bases, and 8 bases lay in between. CDR1 and CDR2 (germline): LGHDT, YNNKEL (reference sequence). The specimen sequenced was peripheral blood. This TCR was sampled from a man aged 50 or older with active or convalescent COVID-19. V usage is TRBV3-1 (or the pseudogene TRBV3-2) and J usage is TRBJ1-6; D ambiguous. DNA of the CDR3: TGTGCCAGCAGCCAAGGACAAGCAAATTCACCCCTCCACTTT. Protein sequence: CASSQGQANSPLHF.